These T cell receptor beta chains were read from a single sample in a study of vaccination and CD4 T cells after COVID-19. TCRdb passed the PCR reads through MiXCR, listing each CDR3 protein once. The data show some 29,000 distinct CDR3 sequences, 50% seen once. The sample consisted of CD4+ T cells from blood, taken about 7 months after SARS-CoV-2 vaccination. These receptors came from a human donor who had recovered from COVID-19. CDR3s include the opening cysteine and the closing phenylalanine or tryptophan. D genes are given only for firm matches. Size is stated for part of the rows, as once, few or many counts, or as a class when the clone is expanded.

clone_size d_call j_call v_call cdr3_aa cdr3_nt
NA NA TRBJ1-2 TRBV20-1 CSASGSAGGGYTF TGCAGTGCTAGTGGGTCAGCAGGAGGTGGCTACACCTTC
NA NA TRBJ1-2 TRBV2 CASMGRGNYGYTF TGTGCCAGCATGGGGCGGGGCAACTATGGCTACACCTTC
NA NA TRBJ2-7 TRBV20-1 CSARERPGWRYEQYF TGCAGTGCTAGAGAGAGGCCTGGGTGGCGCTACGAGCAGTACTTC
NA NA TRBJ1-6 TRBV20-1 CSASLRDSLNSPLHF TGCAGTGCTAGCCTCAGGGATTCTCTGAATTCACCCCTCCACTTT
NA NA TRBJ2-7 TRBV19 CASSQKGGLGYEQYF TGTGCCAGTTCCCAAAAGGGGGGATTGGGCTACGAGCAGTACTTC
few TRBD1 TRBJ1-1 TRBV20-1 CSARTLPGQFMNTEAFF TGCAGTGCTAGAACCCTCCCGGGACAGTTCATGAACACTGAAGCTTTCTTT
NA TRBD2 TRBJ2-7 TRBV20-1 CSAEPLTSGDSYEQYF TGCAGTGCTGAACCGCTCACTAGCGGGGACTCCTACGAGCAGTACTTC
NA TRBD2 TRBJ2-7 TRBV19 CASSFSSGLYEQYF TGTGCCAGTAGTTTCTCTAGCGGGCTCTACGAGCAGTACTTC
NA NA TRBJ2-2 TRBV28 CASSLATGRETGELFF TGTGCCAGCAGTTTAGCTACAGGGAGGGAGACCGGGGAGCTGTTTTTT
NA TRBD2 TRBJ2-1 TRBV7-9 CASSLTSGGRAKDNERFF TGTGCCAGCAGCTTAACATCGGGCGGGAGGGCTAAGGACAATGAGCGGTTCTTC
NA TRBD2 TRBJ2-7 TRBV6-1 CASSKTSGRLEQYF TGTGCCAGCAGTAAGACTAGCGGGAGACTTGAGCAGTACTTC
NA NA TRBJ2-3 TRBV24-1 CATSDRATDTQYF TGTGCCACCAGTGACCGGGCCACAGATACGCAGTATTTT
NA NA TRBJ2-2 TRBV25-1 CASSGPYSGELFF TGTGCCAGCAGTGGCCCGTATTCCGGGGAGCTGTTTTTT
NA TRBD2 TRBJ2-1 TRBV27 CASSFGGGNEQFF TGTGCCAGCAGTTTCGGGGGGGGTAATGAGCAGTTCTTC
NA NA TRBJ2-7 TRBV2 CASSEGRNSYEQYF TGTGCCAGCAGTGAGGGCAGAAACTCCTACGAGCAGTACTTC
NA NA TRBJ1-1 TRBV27 CASSSGTPPGGTEAFF TGTGCCAGCAGTTCCGGGACTCCGCCGGGAGGCACTGAAGCTTTCTTT
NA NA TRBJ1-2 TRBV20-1 CSARGAHATNYGYTF TGCAGTGCTAGAGGGGCACATGCTACTAACTATGGCTACACCTTC
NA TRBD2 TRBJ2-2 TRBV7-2 CASSRKTSGVNTGELFF TGTGCCAGCAGCCGGAAGACTAGCGGGGTGAACACCGGGGAGCTGTTTTTT
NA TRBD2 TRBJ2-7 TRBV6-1 CASSEVGGTSGYEQYF TGTGCCAGCAGTGAAGTCGGAGGGACTAGCGGCTACGAGCAGTACTTC
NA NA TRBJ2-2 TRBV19 CASSIRMGRNTGELFF TGTGCCAGTAGTATACGGATGGGTAGGAACACCGGGGAGCTGTTTTTT
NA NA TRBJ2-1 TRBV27 CASSILQGPQNEQFF TGTGCCAGCAGTATCCTACAGGGTCCCCAGAATGAGCAGTTCTTC
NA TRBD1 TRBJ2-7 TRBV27 CASSFTGVLYEQYF TGTGCCAGCAGTTTTACAGGGGTACTCTACGAGCAGTACTTC
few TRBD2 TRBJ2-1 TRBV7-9 CASSATSGSSYNEQFF TGTGCCAGCAGCGCGACTAGCGGGAGCTCCTACAATGAGCAGTTCTTC
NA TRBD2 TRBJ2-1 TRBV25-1 CASSESVIAGGSDEQFF TGTGCCAGCAGTGAATCAGTGATAGCGGGAGGTAGTGATGAGCAGTTCTTC
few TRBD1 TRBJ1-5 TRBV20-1 CSARDREGPQHF TGCAGTGCTAGGGACAGGGAGGGGCCCCAGCATTTT
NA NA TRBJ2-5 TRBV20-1 CSARGTGVLAGPRETQYF TGCAGTGCTAGAGGGACAGGGGTTCTAGCGGGACCTCGGGAGACCCAGTACTTC
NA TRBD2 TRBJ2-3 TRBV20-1 CSARDPGTITDTQYF TGCAGTGCTAGAGACCCGGGGACTATCACAGATACGCAGTATTTT
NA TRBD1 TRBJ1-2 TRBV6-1 CASSEGDRVAYGYTF TGTGCCAGCAGTGAAGGGGACAGGGTGGCCTATGGCTACACCTTC
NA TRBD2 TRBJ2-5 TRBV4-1 CASSQDSGSEETQYF TGCGCCAGCAGCCAAGATAGCGGGAGCGAGGAGACCCAGTACTTC